The present T cell receptor (beta chain) was sequenced within a study of blood T cells in healthy people across ages. The use of a sample-barcoded 5' primer and a J-beta primer mix characterized a second PCR of roughly 7 to 12 cycles. A template-switch adaptor containing 12 random nucleotides labeled each cDNA molecule. MiXCR was run by TCRdb on the 5' RACE reads, yielding one entry per CDR3 protein. The data contain about 970,000 distinct CDR3 sequences, roughly 51% of them seen just once; the ten biggest clones take up about a fifth. Trimming shortened V by 2 bases and J by 5 bases, and 15 bases separated the two germline ends. The CDR3 has 15 amino acids. The germline V gene encodes CDR1 SNHLY and CDR2 FYNNEI.

The TCR was taken from a woman between 55 and 75 years old in good health. The sample consisted of blood. This sequence joins TRBV2 and TRBJ2-5; D might be TRBD1 (5 bases). The CDR3 sequence is CASSESRVVLETQYF. CDR3 nucleotide sequence: TGTGCCAGCAGTGAATCCAGGGTTGTCCTTGAGACCCAGTACTTC. The variable domain in full, with the rest retrieved from reference TRBV2 and TRBJ2-5, is EPEVTQTPSHQVTQMGQEVILRCVPISNHLYFYWYRQILGQKVEFLVSFYNNEISEKSEIFDDQFSVERPDGSNFTLKIRSTKLEDSAMYFCASSESRVVLETQYFGPGTRLLVL.